Below, 17 T cell receptor beta chains from the same sample are listed, as sequenced in a study of T-cell reconstitution after alpha-beta-depleted transplantation in children. The library targeted TCRbeta and was prepared with unique molecular identifiers. Each CDR3 protein gets one entry after TCRdb re-called the PCR reads with MiXCR. This table has 350,000 to 500,000 distinct CDR3 sequences, 43% appearing once. Sample: PBMCs, taken before TCRalphabeta/CD19-depleted stem cell transplant. The receptors were sampled from a girl aged 2 to 9 with aplastic anemia, due to receive a stem cell transplant.

The chain has TRBV20-1 and TRBJ2-7; possible D gene TRBD2, 6 bases. Trimming removed 2 bases from V and 0 bases from J, with 20 bases in between. There are 17 residues in the CDR3. Looked up from germline, CDR1 is DFQATT and CDR2 is SNEGSKA (reference sequence). CDR3 amino acids: CSARSSVRRGLSYEQYF. In DNA, the CDR3 is TGCAGTGCTAGATCGTCGGTGAGGCGGGGCCTCTCCTACGAGCAGTACTTC.

This clonotype was observed once. The chain carries TRBV29-1 and TRBJ1-2; the match to TRBD1 covers 7 bases. J was trimmed by 0 bases and V by 6 bases; bases with no gene match: 4. CDR3 length equals 13 residues. Germline V gives CDR1 SQVTM, CDR2 ANQGSEA. CDR3 amino acids: CSVVGQANYGYTF. DNA for the CDR3: TGCAGCGTCGTAGGACAGGCTAACTATGGCTACACCTTC.

Only a few counts were recorded for this clonotype. This rearrangement joins TRBV30 to TRBJ2-7; D gene ambiguous. The ends were cut back, 0 bases at V and 6 bases at J, with 12 bases in the middle. Per the germline V gene, CDR1 is GTSNPN and CDR2 is SVGIG (reference sequence). The CDR3 has 13 amino acids. The CDR3 sequence: CAWSVAWRSEQYF. CDR3 in DNA: TGTGCCTGGAGTGTAGCCTGGCGGAGCGAGCAGTACTTC.

The chain recombines TRBV20-1 with TRBJ1-2, with D perhaps matching TRBD1 (5 bases). V lost 1 base, J lost 0 bases, and 12 bases lay in between. The CDR3 length is 15 residues. Germline V lookup: CDR1 DFQATT, CDR2 SNEGSKA (reference sequence). For the CDR3, the DNA is TGCAGTGCTAGAGGTGGGGGTAGGCCTAACTATGGCTACACCTTC. Residues: CSARGGGRPNYGYTF.

This clonotype was found many times. The CDR3 DNA reads as TGTGCCAGCAGTTTGAGGACAGGGGTTAGCTATGGCTACACCTTC. It codes for CASSLRTGVSYGYTF. V and J are TRBV12-3 or TRBV12-4 and TRBJ1-2, with TRBD1 identical over 9 bases. V lost 3 bases and J lost 4; bases outside the gene matches: 6. The length of the CDR3 is 15 residues.

This clonotype has at least ten counts. This chain links TRBV4-2 with TRBJ2-7; 15 nucleotides align to TRBD2. The CDR3 length is 17 residues. J was trimmed by 6 bases and V by 1 base; bases with no gene match: 7. Germline V CDR1 and CDR2: LGHNA, YNFKEQ. The CDR3 here is CASSQGSGTSGRSEQYF. The CDR3 DNA sequence: TGTGCCAGCAGCCAAGGATCTGGGACTAGCGGGAGGAGCGAGCAGTACTTC.

This chain links TRBV24-1 with TRBJ1-2; D gene uncertain. This CDR3 is built from 15 residues. Trimming removed 1 base at V and 4 bases at J, with 12 bases between. Germline CDR1 is KGHDR and CDR2 is SFDVKD. The CDR3 region is CATSDFLGRLYGYTF. The CDR3 DNA reads as TGTGCCACCAGTGATTTTCTTGGACGACTCTATGGCTACACCTTC.

This clonotype was picked up a small number of times. The CDR3 loop reads CSARTSGSPHEQYF. The CDR3 DNA reads as TGCAGTGCTAGGACTAGCGGGAGCCCCCACGAGCAGTACTTC. The chain combines TRBV20-1 with TRBJ2-7; 12 bases agree with TRBD2. CDR1 DFQATT and CDR2 SNEGSKA come from the germline V gene (reference sequence). J gave up 5 bases and V 3 bases, and 5 bases lay outside the gene matches. The CDR3 loop spans 14 amino acids.

This clonotype was detected a few times. In DNA form, the CDR3 reads TGTGCCAGCAGCACCCGACAGGGGAGCCCCTACAATGAGCAGTTCTTC. Translated: CASSTRQGSPYNEQFF. This chain uses TRBV7-2 with TRBJ2-1; TRBD1 aligns across 8 bases. V gave up 5 bases and J gave up 2 bases; unmatched junction bases: 8. CDR3 length: 16 amino acids. CDR1 is SGHTA and CDR2 is FQGNSA in the germline V gene.

This clonotype was detected ten times or more. This chain uses TRBV3-1 with TRBJ1-1, with D uncertain. This CDR3 is built from 14 residues. Germline V CDR1 and CDR2: LGHDT, YNNKEL (reference sequence). Trimming took off 0 bases at V and 1 base at J, with 6 bases between the two ends. CDR3 DNA: TGTGCCAGCAGCCAAGATGGATGGAACACTGAAGCTTTCTTT. Residues: CASSQDGWNTEAFF.

This clonotype was found many times. V and J are TRBV27 and TRBJ2-7; 11 bases line up with TRBD2. The J segment lost 0 bases and the V segment lost 5 bases, leaving 9 bases of the junction unmatched. CDR1 and CDR2 from the germline V gene are MNHEY and SMNVEV (reference sequence). This CDR3 region has 17 residues. CDR3 DNA sequence: TGTGCCAGCAGTCTACAGATCGGACTAGCGGGCTCCTACGAGCAGTACTTC. Translating it yields CASSLQIGLAGSYEQYF.

V and J are TRBV7-8 and TRBJ2-2, with 12 bases lining up with TRBD2. The germline CDR1 and CDR2 sequences are SGHVS and FQNEAQ. This CDR3 comprises 17 residues. Losses at the gene ends were 5 bases for V and 3 bases for J; bases not matched to a gene: 7. The CDR3 DNA sequence: TGTGCCAGCAGCCACCCTAGCGGGGGGGCCGACACCGGGGAGCTGTTTTTT. It encodes CASSHPSGGADTGELFF.

The sample holds one count of this clonotype. This chain links TRBV6-1 with TRBJ1-5; the match to TRBD1 covers 7 bases. Germline V gene sequence: CDR1 MNHNS, CDR2 SASEGT. V dropped 5 bases and J dropped 3; count of bases not matched to a gene: 7. The CDR3 loop spans 15 amino acids. CDR3 in amino acids: CASSPDRAPNQPQHF. CDR3 DNA sequence: TGTGCCAGCAGTCCCGACAGGGCCCCCAATCAGCCCCAGCATTTT.

The CDR3 coding sequence is TGTGCCAGCAGCTTTCGTGCGGGAGCGGGGGAGACCCAGTACTTC. Protein sequence: CASSFRAGAGETQYF. V usage is TRBV7-9 and J usage is TRBJ2-5; 7 nucleotides match TRBD2. This CDR3 has 15 residues. Germline trimming cut 3 bases from V and 5 bases from J; bases unmatched to any gene: 9. Germline CDR1 is SEHNR and CDR2 is FQNEAQ (reference sequence).

The rearrangement joins TRBV5-5 to TRBJ2-7; 7 bases fit TRBD2. J gave up 0 bases and V 0 bases, and 6 bases lay outside the gene matches. The CDR3 runs to 16 residues. In germline, CDR1 is SGHKS, CDR2 YYEKEE (reference sequence). CDR3 residues: CASSLEAGGSSYEQYF. The CDR3 nucleotides are TGTGCCAGCAGCTTGGAGGCGGGCGGGAGCTCCTACGAGCAGTACTTC.

This clonotype was detected only a few times. This chain links TRBV20-1 with TRBJ2-2, with D maybe TRBD1 (5 bases). Germline V CDR1 and CDR2: DFQATT, SNEGSKA (reference sequence). V was shortened by 3 bases and J by 3 bases, with 8 bases between the two germline ends. The CDR3 is made up of 13 amino acids. The chain's CDR3 is CSASLQDTGELFF. The CDR3 DNA sequence: TGCAGTGCTAGCCTACAGGACACCGGGGAGCTGTTTTTT.

This clonotype was detected ten times or more. The chain is built from TRBV2 and TRBJ2-7; D possibly matches TRBD1 or TRBD2 (5 bases each). The V end lost 8 bases, the J end lost 2 bases, and 16 bases lay between the germline ends. CDR1 and CDR2 (germline): SNHLY, FYNNEI. CDR3 length: 14 amino acids. The DNA of the CDR3 is TGTGCCAGCCGGGGCTCAGGGATTCCCTACGAGCAGTACTTC. It is translated as CASRGSGIPYEQYF.